These 7 T cell receptor beta chains were sequenced from one sample in a study of blood T cell repertoires in COVID-19. Repertoires were generated with immunoSEQ multiplex PCR, while TCRdb's copy carries only in-frame clones and drops some. The sample yields approximately 250,000 clones, roughly 84% seen once. The source material was peripheral blood. The receptors were gathered from a woman in her thirties or forties who had recovered from COVID-19.

The chain carries TRBV11-2 and TRBJ2-5; a possible D gene is TRBD2 (5 bases). The CDR3 has 15 amino acids. V dropped 0 bases and J dropped 5 bases, with 13 bases sitting between them. Germline CDR1 is SGHAT and CDR2 is FQNNGV. CDR3 in DNA: TGTGCCAGCAGCTTAGACCCCGGGATTTGGGAGACCCAGTACTTC. Its protein is CASSLDPGIWETQYF.

The J gene is TRBJ2-4, the V gene TRBV28, with 8 bases lining up with TRBD2. CDR3 length: 14 amino acids. J gave up 6 bases and V 2 bases, and 3 bases lay outside the gene matches. From germline, CDR1 is MDHEN and CDR2 SYDVKM. This CDR3 reads CASSLPGGGNIQYF. The CDR3 DNA sequence: TGTGCCAGCAGTTTACCGGGGGGGGGAAACATTCAGTACTTC.

The rearrangement links TRBV7-2 to TRBJ2-7, with D possibly TRBD2 on 6 matching bases. Germline values: CDR1 SGHTA, CDR2 FQGNSA. Trimming removed 0 bases at V and 2 bases at J, with 8 bases between. The CDR3 runs to 14 residues. This chain's CDR3 is CASSLAPGAYEQYF. The CDR3 coding sequence is TGTGCCAGCAGCTTAGCGCCGGGAGCCTACGAGCAGTACTTC. The full variable domain, completed using reference TRBV7-2 and TRBJ2-7, is GAGVSQSPSNKVTEKGKDVELRCDPISGHTALYWYRQSLGQGLEFLIYFQGNSAPDKSGLPSDRFSAERTGGSVSTLTIQRTQQEDSAVYLCASSLAPGAYEQYFGPGTRLTVT.

The rearrangement links TRBV11-3 to TRBJ2-1, with a possible D match to TRBD2 (5 bases). The V end lost 0 bases, the J end lost 0 bases, and 9 bases lay between the germline ends. Germline V gene sequence: CDR1 SGHNT, CDR2 YENEEA. The length of the CDR3 is 16 residues. The CDR3: CASSLDQGSSYNEQFF. For the CDR3, the DNA is TGTGCCAGCAGCTTAGATCAAGGGAGCTCCTACAATGAGCAGTTCTTC.

This sequence joins TRBV5-4 and TRBJ1-1; a possible D gene is TRBD1 (5 bases). V lost 4 bases and J 5 bases, leaving 15 bases between the germline ends. CDR1 and CDR2 (germline): SGHNT, YYREEE (reference sequence). This CDR3 region has 14 residues. The DNA for the CDR3 is TGTGCCAGCAGCGACAGAGAACTACGAACTGAAGCTTTCTTT. This encodes CASSDRELRTEAFF.

In its sample, this clone was seen once. This chain uses TRBV10-1 with TRBJ2-3, with TRBD2 matching 14 bases. This CDR3 comprises 19 residues. V shed 10 bases, J shed 1 base, and the junction held 16 bases outside the gene matches. Germline V gene sequence: CDR1 WNHNN, CDR2 SYGVQD (reference sequence). The CDR3 DNA sequence: TGCGCCATCCGAATCGGACTAGCGGGGGGCTATTCAGGCACAGATACGCAGTATTTT. Protein sequence: CAIRIGLAGGYSGTDTQYF.

V is TRBV2 and J is TRBJ2-5, with D perhaps TRBD2 (5 bases). The CDR3 totals 14 residues. V shed 3 bases and J shed 4 bases, with 12 bases lying between them. The germline CDR1 and CDR2 sequences are SNHLY and FYNNEI. CDR3 loop: CASSENGVVETQYF. The CDR3 region has the DNA TGTGCCAGCAGTGAGAACGGGGTGGTAGAGACCCAGTACTTC.